A single sample is the source of the 5 T cell receptor beta chains below, sequenced in a study of molecular identifiers for immune sequencing clone quantification (dated by TCRdb to the late 2010s). The library was built by means of PCR. Sequencing was performed on a NextSeq 500. TCRdb reran the public reads through fastp at Q25 and MiXCR, keeping productive beta chains. Identical CDR3 protein sequences are pooled into one entry, listed with their most common genes and DNA. The sample table lists over 300,000 distinct CDR3 sequences, 24% of them with a count of one. In total, the top ten clones hold 0.74% of the sample. The material sequenced was naive CD8+ T cells from blood, with Jurkat cell RNA spiked in. The cell subset or site label corresponds to: FACS-sorted CD8+CD4-CCR7+CD45RA+ naive T cells. The receptors were gathered from a human donor in good health. Some libraries in this study had Jurkat cell RNA spiked in.

There are a few counts of this clonotype. The chain carries TRBV4-3 and TRBJ2-1, with D unresolved. V was trimmed by 0 bases and J by 6 bases, leaving 9 bases between them. Germline CDR1 reads LGHNA; CDR2 reads YSLEER. This CDR3 spans 14 amino acids. CDR3 in DNA: TGCGCCAGCAGCCAAGATAAAAGGAGCAATGAGCAGTTCTTC. It encodes CASSQDKRSNEQFF.

Here the CDR3 DNA reads TGTGCCAGCAGCCCTCACACGGAAGCAGATACGCAGTATTTT. It yields the protein CASSPHTEADTQYF. This chain connects TRBV3-1 to TRBJ2-3; D remains ambiguous. V lost 4 bases and J lost 4, with 12 bases in between. This CDR3 comprises 14 residues. Germline V gene data show CDR1 as LGHDT and CDR2 as YNNKEL (reference sequence).

Many counts were recorded for this clonotype. The rearrangement links TRBV29-1 to TRBJ2-1; TRBD2 is a possible D gene (6 bases). This CDR3 has 14 residues. Germline CDR1 SQVTM, CDR2 ANQGSEA. With 7 bases removed from V and 0 bases from J, the gap between germline ends came to 13 bases. The CDR3 region has the DNA TGCAGCGCCCGGGACTCGAGCTCCTACAATGAGCAGTTCTTC. It encodes CSARDSSSYNEQFF.

This clonotype was counted ten times or more. One end of the junction does not line up with germline, which may come from a read error. The rearrangement links TRBV9 to TRBJ1-6; TRBD1 agrees at 9 bases. The germline CDR1 and CDR2 sequences are SGDLS and YYNGEE. The length of the CDR3 is 15 residues. CDR3 sequence reads: CASSFSKTGGPYLQF. CDR3 nucleotide sequence: TGTGCCAGCAGCTTCTCTAAGACAGGGGGTCCGTACCTCCAATTT.

The V call is TRBV27, the J call TRBJ2-7; TRBD2 agrees at 8 bases. The CDR3 is 14 amino acids. Germline V CDR1 and CDR2: MNHEY, SMNVEV (reference sequence). The V gene end was trimmed by 2 bases and the J gene end by 6 bases; junction bases not matched to a gene: 6. CDR3 region: CASSLGRGAAEQYF. CDR3 coding DNA: TGTGCCAGCAGTTTAGGGCGGGGGGCGGCCGAGCAGTACTTC.